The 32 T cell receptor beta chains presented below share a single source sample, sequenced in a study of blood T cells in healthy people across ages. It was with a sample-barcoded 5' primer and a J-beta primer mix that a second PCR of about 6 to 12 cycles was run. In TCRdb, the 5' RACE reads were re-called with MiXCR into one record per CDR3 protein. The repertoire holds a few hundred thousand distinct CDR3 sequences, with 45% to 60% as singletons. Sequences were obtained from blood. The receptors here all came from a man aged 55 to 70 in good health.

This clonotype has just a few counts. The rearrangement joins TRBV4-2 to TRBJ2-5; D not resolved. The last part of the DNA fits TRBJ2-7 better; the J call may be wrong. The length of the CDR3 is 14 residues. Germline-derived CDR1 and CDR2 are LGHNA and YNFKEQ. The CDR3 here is CASSQAAENREQYF. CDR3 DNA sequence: TGTGCCAGCAGCCAAGCGGCAGAGAACCGCGAGCAGTACTTC.

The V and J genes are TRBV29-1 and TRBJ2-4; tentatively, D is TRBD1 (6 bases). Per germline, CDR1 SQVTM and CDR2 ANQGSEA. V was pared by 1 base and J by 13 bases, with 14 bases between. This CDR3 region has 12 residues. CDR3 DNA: TGCAGCGTTGAAGGTGAGGGGGACAAGCAGTACTTC. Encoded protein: CSVEGEGDKQYF.

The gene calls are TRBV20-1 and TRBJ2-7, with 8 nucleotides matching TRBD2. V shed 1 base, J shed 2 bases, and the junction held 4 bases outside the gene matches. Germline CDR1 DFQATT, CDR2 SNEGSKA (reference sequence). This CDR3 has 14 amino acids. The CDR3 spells CSARAPGGAYEQYF. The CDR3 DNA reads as TGCAGTGCTAGAGCACCCGGGGGGGCCTACGAGCAGTACTTC.

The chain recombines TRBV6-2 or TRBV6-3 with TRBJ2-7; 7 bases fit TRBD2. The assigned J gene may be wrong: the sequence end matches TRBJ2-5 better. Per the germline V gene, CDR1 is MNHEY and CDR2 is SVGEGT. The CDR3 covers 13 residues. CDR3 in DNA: TGTGCCAGTAGGAGCGGGATCGAAGAGACCCAGTACTTC. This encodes CASRSGIEETQYF.

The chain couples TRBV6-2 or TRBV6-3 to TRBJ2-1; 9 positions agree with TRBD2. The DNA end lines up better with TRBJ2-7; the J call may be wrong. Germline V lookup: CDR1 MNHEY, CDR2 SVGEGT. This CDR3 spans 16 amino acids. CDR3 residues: CASSPLAGSSYNEQYF. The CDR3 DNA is TGTGCCAGCAGTCCGCTAGCGGGAAGCTCCTACAATGAGCAGTACTTC.

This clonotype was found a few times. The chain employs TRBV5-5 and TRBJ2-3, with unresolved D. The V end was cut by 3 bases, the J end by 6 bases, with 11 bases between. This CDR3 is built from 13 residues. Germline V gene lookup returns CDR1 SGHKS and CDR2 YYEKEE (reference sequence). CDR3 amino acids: CASSSVITDTQYF. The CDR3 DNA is TGTGCCAGCAGCTCCGTAATTACGGATACGCAGTATTTT.

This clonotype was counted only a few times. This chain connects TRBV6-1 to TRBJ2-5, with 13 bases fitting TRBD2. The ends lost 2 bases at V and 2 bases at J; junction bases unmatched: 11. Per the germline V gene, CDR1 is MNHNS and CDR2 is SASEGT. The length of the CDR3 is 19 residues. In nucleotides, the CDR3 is TGTGCCAGCAGTGAAAGACAGGAGCTACTAGCGGGAGGGCAAGAGACCCAGTACTTC. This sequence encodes CASSERQELLAGGQETQYF.

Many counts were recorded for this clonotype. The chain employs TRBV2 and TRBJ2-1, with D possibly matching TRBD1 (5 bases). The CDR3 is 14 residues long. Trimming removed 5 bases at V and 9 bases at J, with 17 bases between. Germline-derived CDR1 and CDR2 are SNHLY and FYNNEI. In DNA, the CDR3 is TGTGCCAGCAGTCTGATGACCAGCAGGGCTGAGCAGTTCTTC. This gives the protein CASSLMTSRAEQFF.

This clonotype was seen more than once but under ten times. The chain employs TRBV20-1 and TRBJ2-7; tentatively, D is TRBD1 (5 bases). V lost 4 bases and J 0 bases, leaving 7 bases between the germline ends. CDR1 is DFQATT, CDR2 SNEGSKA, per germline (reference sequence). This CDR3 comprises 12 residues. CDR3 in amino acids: CSANRISYEQYF. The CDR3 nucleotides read TGCAGTGCTAACAGGATCTCCTACGAGCAGTACTTC.

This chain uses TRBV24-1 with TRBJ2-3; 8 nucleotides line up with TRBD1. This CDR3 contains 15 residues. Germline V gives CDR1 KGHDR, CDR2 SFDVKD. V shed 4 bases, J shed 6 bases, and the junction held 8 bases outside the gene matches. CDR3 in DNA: TGTGCCACCAGTGAGGGCGGCAGGGGGCCGGATACGCAGTATTTT. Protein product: CATSEGGRGPDTQYF.

The CDR3 DNA follows: TGCAGCGTTTGGGGCGGGACGGCGGGGGACGAGCAGTACTTC. Amino acids: CSVWGGTAGDEQYF. The V gene is TRBV29-1, the J gene TRBJ2-7, with 7 positions matching TRBD2. Germline V gene lookup returns CDR1 SQVTM and CDR2 ANQGSEA. V gave up 5 bases and J gave up 5 bases; unmatched junction bases: 12. The CDR3 extends over 14 amino acids.

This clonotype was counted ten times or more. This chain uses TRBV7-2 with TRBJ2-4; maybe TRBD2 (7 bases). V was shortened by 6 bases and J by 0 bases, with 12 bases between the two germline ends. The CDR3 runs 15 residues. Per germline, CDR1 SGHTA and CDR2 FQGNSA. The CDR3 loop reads CASRKGGLAKNIQYF. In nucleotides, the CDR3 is TGTGCCAGCAGGAAGGGGGGGTTAGCCAAAAACATTCAGTACTTC.

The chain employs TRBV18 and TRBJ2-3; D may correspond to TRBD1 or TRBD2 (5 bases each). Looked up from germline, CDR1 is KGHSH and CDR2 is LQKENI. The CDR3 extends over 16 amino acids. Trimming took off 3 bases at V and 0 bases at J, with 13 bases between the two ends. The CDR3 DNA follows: TGTGCCAGCTCACCGCCCGGGACCGCCAGCACAGATACGCAGTATTTT. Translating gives CASSPPGTASTDTQYF. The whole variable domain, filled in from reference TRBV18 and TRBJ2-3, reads NAGVMQNPRHLVRRRGQEARLRCSPMKGHSHVYWYRQLPEEGLKFMVYLQKENIIDESGMPKERFSAEFPKEGPSILRIQQVVRGDSAAYFCASSPPGTASTDTQYFGPGTRLTVL.

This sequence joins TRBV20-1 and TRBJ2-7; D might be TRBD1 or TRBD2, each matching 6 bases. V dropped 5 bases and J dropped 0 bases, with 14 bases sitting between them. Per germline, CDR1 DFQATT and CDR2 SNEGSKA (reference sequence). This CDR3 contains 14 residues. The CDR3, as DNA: TGCAGTGCTGAGGAAGGGGGGAGCTCCTACGAGCAGTACTTC. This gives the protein CSAEEGGSSYEQYF.

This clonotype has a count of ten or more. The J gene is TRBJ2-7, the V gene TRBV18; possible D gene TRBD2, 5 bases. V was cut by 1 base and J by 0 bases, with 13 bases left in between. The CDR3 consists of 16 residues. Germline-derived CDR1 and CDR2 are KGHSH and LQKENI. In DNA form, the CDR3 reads TGTGCCAGCTCACCACGGGCTAGCAGGAGCTCCTACGAGCAGTACTTC. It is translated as CASSPRASRSSYEQYF.

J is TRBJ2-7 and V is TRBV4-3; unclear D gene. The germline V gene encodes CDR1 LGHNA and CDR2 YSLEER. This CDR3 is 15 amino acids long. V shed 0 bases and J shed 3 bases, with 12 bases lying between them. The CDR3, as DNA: TGCGCCAGCAGCCAAGATCGTGGTTGGGACTACGAGCAGTACTTC. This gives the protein CASSQDRGWDYEQYF.

CDR3 amino acids: CASSSYGDTDTQYF. CDR3 DNA: TGTGCCAGCAGTTCATATGGAGACACAGATACGCAGTATTTT. This sequence joins TRBV12-3 or TRBV12-4 and TRBJ2-3; D ambiguous. Trimming shortened V by 4 bases and J by 2 bases, and 10 bases separated the two germline ends. The CDR3 consists of 14 residues.

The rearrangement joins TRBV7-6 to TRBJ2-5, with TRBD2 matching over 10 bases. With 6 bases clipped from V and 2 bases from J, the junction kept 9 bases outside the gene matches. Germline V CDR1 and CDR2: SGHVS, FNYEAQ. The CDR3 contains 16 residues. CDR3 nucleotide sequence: TGTGCCAGCAGTCCACTCGGACTAGCGGCGCAAGAGACCCAGTACTTC. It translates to CASSPLGLAAQETQYF.

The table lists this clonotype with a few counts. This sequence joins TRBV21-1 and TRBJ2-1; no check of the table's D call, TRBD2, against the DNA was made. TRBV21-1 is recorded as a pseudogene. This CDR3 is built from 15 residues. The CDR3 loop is CASSPPSGSNNEQFF. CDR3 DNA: TGTGCCAGCAGCCCCCCTAGCGGGAGTAACAATGAGCAGTTCTTC.

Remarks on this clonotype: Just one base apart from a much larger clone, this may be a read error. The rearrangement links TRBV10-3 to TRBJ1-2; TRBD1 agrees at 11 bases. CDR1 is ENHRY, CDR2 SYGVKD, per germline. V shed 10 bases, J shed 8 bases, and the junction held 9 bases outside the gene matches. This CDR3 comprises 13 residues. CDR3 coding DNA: TGTGCCACAGGGGGACAGGGGGGCGGAGGCTACACCTTC. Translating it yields CATGGQGGGGYTF.

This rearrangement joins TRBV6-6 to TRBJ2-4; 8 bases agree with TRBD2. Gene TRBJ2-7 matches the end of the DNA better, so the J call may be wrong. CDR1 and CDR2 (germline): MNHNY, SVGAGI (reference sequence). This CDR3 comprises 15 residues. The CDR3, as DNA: TGTGCCAGCAGGCACGAGCGGGGGTGGGCCTACGAGCAGTACTTC. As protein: CASRHERGWAYEQYF.

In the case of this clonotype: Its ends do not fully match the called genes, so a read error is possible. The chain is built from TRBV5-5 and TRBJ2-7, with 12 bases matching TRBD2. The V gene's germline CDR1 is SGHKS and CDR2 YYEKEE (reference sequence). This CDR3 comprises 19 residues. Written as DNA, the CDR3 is TGTGCCAGCAGATTGGGCCTAGCGGGAGGGCCAACGTCCTACAATGAGCGGTACTTC. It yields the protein CASRLGLAGGPTSYNERYF.

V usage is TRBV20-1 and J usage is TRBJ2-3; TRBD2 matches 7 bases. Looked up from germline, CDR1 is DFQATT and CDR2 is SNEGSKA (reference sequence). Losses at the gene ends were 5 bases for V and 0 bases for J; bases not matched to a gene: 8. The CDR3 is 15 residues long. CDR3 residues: CSAEDAGVSTDTQYF. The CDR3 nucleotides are TGCAGTGCTGAGGACGCGGGAGTAAGCACAGATACGCAGTATTTT.

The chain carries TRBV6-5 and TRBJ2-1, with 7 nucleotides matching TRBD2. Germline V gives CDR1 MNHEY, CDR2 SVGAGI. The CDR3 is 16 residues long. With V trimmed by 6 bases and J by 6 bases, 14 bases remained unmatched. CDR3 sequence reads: CASSRRAGTTLNEQFF. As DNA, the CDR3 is TGTGCCAGCAGCCGCAGGGCAGGGACTACCCTCAATGAGCAGTTCTTC.

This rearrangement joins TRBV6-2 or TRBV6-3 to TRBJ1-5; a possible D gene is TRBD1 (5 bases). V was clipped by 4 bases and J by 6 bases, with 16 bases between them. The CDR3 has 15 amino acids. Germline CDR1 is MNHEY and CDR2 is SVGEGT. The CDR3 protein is CASSFSGAPGQPQHF. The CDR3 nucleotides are TGTGCCAGCAGTTTCAGTGGGGCGCCTGGTCAGCCCCAGCATTTT.

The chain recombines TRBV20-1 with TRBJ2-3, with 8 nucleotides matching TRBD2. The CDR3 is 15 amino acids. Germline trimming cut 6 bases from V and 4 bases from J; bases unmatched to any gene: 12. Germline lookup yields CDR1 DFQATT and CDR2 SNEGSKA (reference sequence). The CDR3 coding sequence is TGCAGTGCGAGAACTAGCGGAAGAGGCCCAGATACGCAGTATTTT. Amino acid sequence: CSARTSGRGPDTQYF.

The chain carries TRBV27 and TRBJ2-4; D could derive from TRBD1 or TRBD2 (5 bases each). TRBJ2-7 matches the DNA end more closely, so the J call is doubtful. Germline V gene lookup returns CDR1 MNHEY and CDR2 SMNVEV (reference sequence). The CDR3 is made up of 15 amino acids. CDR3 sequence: CASSSRGALSYEQYF. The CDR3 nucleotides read TGTGCCAGCAGTTCAAGGGGAGCTCTCTCCTACGAGCAGTACTTC.

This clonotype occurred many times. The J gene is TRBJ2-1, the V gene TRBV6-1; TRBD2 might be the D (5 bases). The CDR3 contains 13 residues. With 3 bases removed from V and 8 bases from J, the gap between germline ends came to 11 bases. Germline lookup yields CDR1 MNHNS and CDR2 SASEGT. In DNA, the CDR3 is TGTGCCAGCAGTGATTCCCGCGGGCATGAGCAGTTCTTC. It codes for CASSDSRGHEQFF.

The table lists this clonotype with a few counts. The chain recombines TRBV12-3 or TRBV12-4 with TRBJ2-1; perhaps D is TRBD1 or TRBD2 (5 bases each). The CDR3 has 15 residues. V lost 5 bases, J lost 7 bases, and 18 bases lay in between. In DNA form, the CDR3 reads TGTGCCAGCAGTCCGACTAAGGGGCTAGGGAATGAGCAGTTCTTC. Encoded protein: CASSPTKGLGNEQFF.

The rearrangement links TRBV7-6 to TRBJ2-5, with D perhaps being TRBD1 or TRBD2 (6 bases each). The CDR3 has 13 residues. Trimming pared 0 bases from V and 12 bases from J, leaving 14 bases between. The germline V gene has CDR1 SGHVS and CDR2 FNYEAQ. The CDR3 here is CASSLASGEEEYF. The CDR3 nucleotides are TGTGCCAGCAGCTTAGCTTCAGGGGAGGAAGAGTACTTC.

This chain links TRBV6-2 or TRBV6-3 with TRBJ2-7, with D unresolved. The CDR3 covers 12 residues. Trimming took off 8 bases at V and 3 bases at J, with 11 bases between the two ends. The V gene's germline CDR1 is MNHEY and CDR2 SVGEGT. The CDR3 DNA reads TGTGCCAGCCTAACCAGTTTCTACGAGCAGTACTTC. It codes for CASLTSFYEQYF.

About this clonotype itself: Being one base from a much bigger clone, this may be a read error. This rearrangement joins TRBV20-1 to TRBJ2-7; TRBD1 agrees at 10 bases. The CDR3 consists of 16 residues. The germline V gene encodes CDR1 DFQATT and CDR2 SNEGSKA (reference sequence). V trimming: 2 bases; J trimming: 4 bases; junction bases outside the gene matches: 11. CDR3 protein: CSARFRQGARGYEQYF. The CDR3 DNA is TGCAGTGCTAGATTCAGACAGGGGGCGAGGGGGTACGAGCAGTACTTC.